Shown below are 19 T cell receptor beta chains from a single sample sequenced in a study of blood T cell repertoires in COVID-19. Profiling relied on immunoSEQ multiplex PCR, and the TCRdb table lists in-frame clones only, not all of them. The repertoire holds approximately 93,000 clones, with just over 85% as singletons. The sample consisted of peripheral blood. The receptors here all came from a man aged 50 to 59 with active or convalescent COVID-19.

The chain couples TRBV27 to TRBJ2-5; D perhaps matches TRBD2 (7 bases). Trimming stripped 4 bases from V and 0 bases from J, with 12 bases between. The CDR3 is 15 amino acids. Per the germline V gene, CDR1 is MNHEY and CDR2 is SMNVEV (reference sequence). The CDR3 sequence: CASSSAGAYQETQYF. The CDR3 region has the DNA TGTGCCAGCAGTTCCGCGGGGGCGTACCAAGAGACCCAGTACTTC.

V usage is TRBV19 and J usage is TRBJ1-1; maybe TRBD1 (5 bases). The V end was cut by 5 bases, the J end by 3 bases, with 13 bases between. In germline, CDR1 is LNHDA, CDR2 SQIVND (reference sequence). The CDR3 is made up of 14 amino acids. The CDR3 coding sequence is TGTGCCAGTAGTGCAGGGTTAATGCACACTGAAGCTTTCTTT. The encoded protein is CASSAGLMHTEAFF.

The chain recombines TRBV2 with TRBJ2-7; TRBD2 might be the D (5 bases). The CDR3 has 12 amino acids. Germline V CDR1 and CDR2: SNHLY, FYNNEI. Deletions cut 4 bases from V and 6 bases from J, with 10 bases between. The CDR3 DNA reads as TGTGCCAGCAGTGGTAGCGTTAGCGAGCAGTACTTC. Translation: CASSGSVSEQYF. The entire variable domain, with the rest obtained from reference TRBV2 and TRBJ2-7, is as follows: EPEVTQTPSHQVTQMGQEVILRCVPISNHLYFYWYRQILGQKVEFLVSFYNNEISEKSEIFDDQFSVERPDGSNFTLKIRSTKLEDSAMYFCASSGSVSEQYFGPGTRLTVT.

The chain carries TRBV12-3 or TRBV12-4 and TRBJ1-1, with D unclear. The CDR3 has 13 residues. The germline V and J ends were trimmed by 2 bases and 8 bases, with 12 bases remaining between them. The CDR3 loop is CASSLSAVTEAFF. The CDR3 nucleotides are TGTGCCAGCAGTTTAAGCGCGGTGACCGAAGCTTTCTTT.

The chain is built from TRBV23-1 and TRBJ2-2; TRBD1 aligns across 9 bases. TRBV23-1 is flagged as an ORF with uncertain function. The trim removed 10 bases at V and 2 bases at J, leaving 8 bases unmatched. CDR3 length: 15 amino acids. CDR3 coding DNA: TGCGCCACCACCCGACAGGGGGTAAACACCGGGGAGCTGTTTTTT. Protein: CATTRQGVNTGELFF.

V is TRBV5-4 and J is TRBJ2-2; D possibly corresponds to TRBD2 (5 bases). Trimming left V 3 bases short and J 5 bases short, with 14 bases between. Germline V gives CDR1 SGHNT, CDR2 YYREEE (reference sequence). This CDR3 has 15 residues. The chain's CDR3 is CASSSERGYTGELFF. The CDR3 DNA reads TGTGCCAGCAGCTCTGAACGGGGTTATACCGGGGAGCTGTTTTTT. Combining the CDR3 with reference TRBV5-4 and TRBJ2-2 gives the whole variable domain ETGVTQSPTHLIKTRGQQVTLRCSSQSGHNTVSWYQQALGQGPQFIFQYYREEENGRGNFPPRFSGLQFPNYSSELNVNALELDDSALYLCASSSERGYTGELFFGEGSRLTVL.

The chain has TRBV6-5 and TRBJ2-7; 12 bases are shared with TRBD2. The V gene's germline CDR1 is MNHEY and CDR2 SVGAGI. Trimming cost V 5 bases and J 4 bases; bases outside gene matches: 3. CDR3 length: 14 amino acids. The CDR3 region has the DNA TGTGCCAGCAGTCGGACTAGCGGGGTATACGAGCAGTACTTC. Protein sequence: CASSRTSGVYEQYF.

This clone has only one observation. V is TRBV15 and J is TRBJ2-1, with 12 bases identical to TRBD2. The CDR3 is 15 amino acids. V lost 1 base to trimming and J lost 7 bases; unmatched junction nucleotides: 2. Germline CDR1 LNHNV, CDR2 YYDKDF (reference sequence). CDR3 DNA: TGTGCCACCAGCAGAGGGACTAGCGGGGATAATGAGCAGTTCTTC. Its translation is CATSRGTSGDNEQFF. Complete variable domain (other parts from reference TRBV15 and TRBJ2-1): DAMVIQNPRYQVTQFGKPVTLSCSQTLNHNVMYWYQQKSSQAPKLLFHYYDKDFNNEADTPDNFQSRRPNTSFCFLDIRSPGLGDTAMYLCATSRGTSGDNEQFFGPGTRLTVL.

CDR3 amino acids: CASEEDRVRNTEAFF. For the CDR3, the DNA is TGTGCCAGCGAAGAAGACAGGGTAAGGAACACTGAAGCTTTCTTT. This rearrangement joins TRBV2 to TRBJ1-1; 7 bases are shared with TRBD1. Germline-derived CDR1 and CDR2 are SNHLY and FYNNEI. The V segment lost 8 bases and the J segment 1 base; nucleotides outside the gene matches: 10. The CDR3 totals 15 residues. Drawing the rest from reference TRBV2 and TRBJ1-1, the complete variable domain is EPEVTQTPSHQVTQMGQEVILRCVPISNHLYFYWYRQILGQKVEFLVSFYNNEISEKSEIFDDQFSVERPDGSNFTLKIRSTKLEDSAMYFCASEEDRVRNTEAFFGQGTRLTVV.

This chain connects TRBV7-2 to TRBJ1-6; a possible D gene is TRBD1 (6 bases). V was shortened by 4 bases and J by 0 bases, with 13 bases between the two germline ends. Germline V gene lookup returns CDR1 SGHTA and CDR2 FQGNSA. There are 17 residues in the CDR3. The CDR3 region is CASSWPRDTSYNSPLHF. CDR3 nucleotide sequence: TGTGCCAGCAGCTGGCCCCGGGACACCTCCTATAATTCACCCCTCCACTTT. Full variable domain (missing parts from reference TRBV7-2 and TRBJ1-6): GAGVSQSPSNKVTEKGKDVELRCDPISGHTALYWYRQSLGQGLEFLIYFQGNSAPDKSGLPSDRFSAERTGGSVSTLTIQRTQQEDSAVYLCASSWPRDTSYNSPLHFGNGTRLTVT.

The chain couples TRBV29-1 to TRBJ1-1; 7 positions agree with TRBD1. The V segment lost 6 bases and the J segment 1 base; nucleotides outside the gene matches: 11. Per germline, CDR1 SQVTM and CDR2 ANQGSEA. This CDR3 contains 15 residues. This chain's CDR3 is CSVGMTDRANTEAFF. The CDR3 bases are TGCAGCGTCGGAATGACAGACAGGGCGAACACTGAAGCTTTCTTT.

The chain combines TRBV6-2 or TRBV6-3 with TRBJ1-1; maybe TRBD1 (6 bases). The CDR3 consists of 16 residues. CDR1 is MNHEY, CDR2 SVGEGT, per germline. Trimming took off 4 bases at V and 5 bases at J, with 20 bases between the two ends. The CDR3 loop reads CASSSIPQGLGTEAFF. In nucleotides, the CDR3 is TGTGCCAGCAGTTCCATACCGCAGGGGCTGGGTACTGAAGCTTTCTTT.

V is TRBV20-1 and J is TRBJ1-2; D is unresolved. Between the trimmed V and J ends, which lost 2 bases and 10 bases, there was a span of 11 bases. CDR3 length: 11 residues. The V gene's germline CDR1 is DFQATT and CDR2 SNEGSKA (reference sequence). CDR3 in DNA: TGCAGTGCTAGACCCGGAGAAGTCTACACCTTC. Protein: CSARPGEVYTF.

This clone has only one observation. The chain has TRBV12-3 or TRBV12-4 and TRBJ2-5; 7 bases map to TRBD1. Losses at the gene ends were 5 bases for V and 4 bases for J; bases not matched to a gene: 4. The CDR3 is 13 residues long. The chain's CDR3 is CASSLYRGETQYF. The CDR3 nucleotides read TGTGCCAGCAGTCTATACAGGGGAGAGACCCAGTACTTC.

The chain recombines TRBV7-6 with TRBJ1-6; 11 bases fit TRBD1. V gave up 1 base and J gave up 7 bases; unmatched junction bases: 6. Germline values: CDR1 SGHVS, CDR2 FNYEAQ. The CDR3 is 17 residues long. This chain's CDR3 is CASSLVGTGGWNSPLHF. The CDR3 nucleotides read TGTGCCAGCAGCTTAGTCGGGACAGGGGGTTGGAATTCACCCCTCCACTTT.

The chain carries TRBV30 and TRBJ1-2; no reliable D call. This CDR3 is 13 amino acids long. V gave up 1 base and J gave up 8 bases, with 14 bases separating them. From germline, CDR1 is GTSNPN and CDR2 SVGIG (reference sequence). The CDR3 nucleotides read TGTGCCTGGAGTGACGAAGGACTTGGGGGCTACACCTTC. It is translated as CAWSDEGLGGYTF.

The gene calls are TRBV7-8 and TRBJ2-7, with TRBD1 matching 8 bases. V dropped 1 base and J dropped 7; count of bases not matched to a gene: 6. The CDR3 extends over 14 amino acids. The germline V gene encodes CDR1 SGHVS and CDR2 FQNEAQ. The CDR3 nucleotides read TGTGCCAGCAGCTTAGGGACAGGGAGTCGGGAGCAGTACTTC. Protein sequence: CASSLGTGSREQYF.

This chain uses TRBV4-3 with TRBJ2-5; D might be TRBD1 (5 bases). Trimming pared 0 bases from V and 7 bases from J, leaving 15 bases between. There are 15 residues in the CDR3. Looked up from germline, CDR1 is LGHNA and CDR2 is YSLEER. For the CDR3, the DNA is TGCGCCAGCAGCCAAGATCGGGTCCCCCAGGGGACCCAGTACTTC. Protein sequence: CASSQDRVPQGTQYF.

The V call is TRBV27, the J call TRBJ1-1; possible D gene TRBD1, 6 bases. The CDR3 covers 16 residues. Trimming stripped 4 bases from V and 1 base from J, with 16 bases between. Germline CDR1 is MNHEY and CDR2 is SMNVEV (reference sequence). CDR3 amino acids: CASSSRGGLPNTEAFF. CDR3 bases: TGTGCCAGCAGTTCCCGGGGGGGGCTCCCGAACACTGAAGCTTTCTTT.